This T cell receptor (beta chain) was sequenced for a study of cytomegalovirus exposure and HLA in healthy donors. In nominal health when sampled, donors likely had unrecorded immune exposures nonetheless. PCR used 60 Vbeta primers and 13 Jbeta primers. Clones were read by immunoSEQ multiplex PCR, and TCRdb kept only the in-frame ones, dropping some. The sample consists of 130,000 to 150,000 clones, 73% of them appearing once. This TCR came from a woman aged 40 to 50 in good health and CMV-seronegative. Sequencing used PBMCs.

The CDR3 spells CASSLQGEETQYF. The CDR3 DNA reads TGTGCCAGCAGCTTACAGGGGGAAGAGACCCAGTACTTC. The chain carries TRBV5-5 and TRBJ2-5, with 8 bases identical to TRBD1. V shed 2 bases and J 3 bases; nucleotides not matched to a gene: 0. The CDR3 is made up of 13 amino acids. The germline V gene has CDR1 SGHKS and CDR2 YYEKEE (reference sequence).